The entry below gives a single T cell receptor beta chain sequence along with its context. Its specificity is unknown. With the Oncomine TCR Beta short-read assay, DNA from cultured CD4+ T cells was sequenced. TCRdb independently ran MiXCR on the PCR reads; one entry per CDR3 protein. Among fewer than 20,000 distinct CDR3 sequences, roughly two thirds were seen once, and the ten largest hold approximately 12%. The CDR3 runs to 13 residues. V gave up 4 bases and J gave up 8 bases; unmatched junction bases: 6. Germline V gene lookup returns CDR1 SGHTA and CDR2 FQGNSA. This sample is drawn from a study of vaccination and CD4 T cells after COVID-19. Study-wide context: In the convalescent cohort, there were six males and four females, two of them Hispanic. Each of the control cultures got a CEFX pool, an HIV-1 Nef pool, or no peptide.

Treatment specified: roughly 11-day PBMC culture with coronavirus spike peptide pools or control peptides (ViraFEST assay). CD4+ T cells were isolated by negative selection after around 11 days of culture. Whole-study findings and limits: In convalescent patients, 304 of 307 vaccine-specific clones were spike mono-reactive.

Sequenced sample: CD4+ T cells from blood, cultured in vitro. The chain employs TRBV7-2 and TRBJ1-2, with 8 bases aligning to TRBD1. The receptor was derived from a human donor who had recovered from COVID-19. The CDR3: CASSSTGVRGYTF. CDR3 sequence (DNA): TGTGCCAGCAGCTCGACAGGGGTGAGGGGCTACACCTTC.